The entry below gives a single T cell receptor beta chain sequence along with its context. Its antigen target is currently unknown. Base qualities were left out, and no much larger clone turns up one base away. The CDR3 numbers 18 residues from cysteine through phenylalanine. Solely the CDR3 DNA is kept, with 54 bases framed from the first base. Unmatched junction bases come to 14, with V trimmed by 2 bases and J by 1 base. Looking up the germline V gene (reference sequence) yields CDR1 SEHNR and CDR2 FQNEAQ. This sample was included in a study of blood T cell repertoires in COVID-19 (dated by TCRdb to the early 2020s). About the full investigation: Collaborator samples came from the United States, Italy and Spain and covered acute and convalescent phases of COVID-19. A de-identified subject ID, COVID-19 status, age in years and sex were almost always included in the sample metadata. The prospective study material was composed of cDNA or gDNA derived from T cells, B-cell-depleted T cells, or PBMCs. A freely available public database, intended as a resource for researchers studying the immune response to SARS-CoV-2, is where the repertoires were released. The dataset comprised deeply sampled blood TCRbeta repertoires from subjects exposed to, actively infected with, or recovered from COVID-19. Samples were obtained from the ongoing ImmuneRACE study (first 160 participants) and from 1,254 subjects provided by 6 global collaborators. Where HLA class I and class II types were available, the types were taken from metadata supplied by the sample provider, not from assay-based typing. Here is what the overall study found, with its caveats: The amount of clinical and demographic metadata varied by source and participant and was provided uncurated.

TCRbeta CDR3 regions were amplified from genomic DNA using the immunoSEQ Assay, a bias-controlled multiplex PCR. The authors' pipeline ran thus. The number of nucleated cells in each sample was estimated by amplification of reference gene primers within the assay. To quantify the absolute abundance of each unique TCRbeta CDR3 rearrangement, sequence reads were collapsed and filtered. Productive Simpson clonality was computed per sample as the square root of Simpson's diversity index over productive rearrangements. Held by TCRdb, this immuneACCESS table contains in-frame sequences only and omits some clones. Under half of the omission traces to an unresolved V gene where checked; the cause of the rest is unknown. V and J calls and clone size come straight from that table; D and trimming were deduced from the DNA. For this sample the table gives a few hundred thousand clones, of which roughly 83% were detected only once. The ten largest clones represent 1.5% to 2% of the sample.

Whole blood was collected in K2EDTA tubes by collaborating institutions according to the institutions' own protocols. For TCRbeta analysis, collaborators shipped samples in one of three forms: frozen whole blood, isolated PBMCs, or DNA extracted from either of those sample types. The sequencing input was peripheral blood. The rearranged chain carries TRBV7-9 and TRBJ2-7; TRBD2 matches 7 bases in the middle. The receptor comes from a woman aged 45-65 years with acute or convalescent COVID-19. The CDR3 region: CASSLTPRWLAVSYEQYF. The DNA sequence is TGTGCCAGCAGCTTAACCCCGCGGTGGCTAGCGGTATCCTACGAGCAGTACTTC.